This T cell receptor (beta chain) was identified in a study of blood T cell repertoires in COVID-19. On the study more broadly: COVID-19 samples, acute and convalescent, were from the United States, Italy and Spain.

Losses at the gene ends were 2 bases for V and 8 bases for J; bases not matched to a gene: 8. Germline loops: CDR1 MNHNY, CDR2 SVGAGI (reference sequence). The CDR3 sequence is 15 residues long. This table comes from immunoSEQ multiplex PCR, and its TCRdb copy is limited to in-frame clones, with some not included. The table has some 200,000 clones, over 75% seen once; the top ten hold 0.7% to 0.9%. Specimen: PBMCs or T cells enriched from blood (not recorded which). This TCR came from a woman between 18 and 29 years old who had recovered from COVID-19. The chain is built from TRBV6-6 and TRBJ2-1, with 8 bases identical to TRBD2. CDR3 residues: CASSYTGLVQHEQFF. CDR3 nucleotide sequence: TGTGCCAGCAGTTACACGGGACTAGTACAGCATGAGCAGTTCTTC.